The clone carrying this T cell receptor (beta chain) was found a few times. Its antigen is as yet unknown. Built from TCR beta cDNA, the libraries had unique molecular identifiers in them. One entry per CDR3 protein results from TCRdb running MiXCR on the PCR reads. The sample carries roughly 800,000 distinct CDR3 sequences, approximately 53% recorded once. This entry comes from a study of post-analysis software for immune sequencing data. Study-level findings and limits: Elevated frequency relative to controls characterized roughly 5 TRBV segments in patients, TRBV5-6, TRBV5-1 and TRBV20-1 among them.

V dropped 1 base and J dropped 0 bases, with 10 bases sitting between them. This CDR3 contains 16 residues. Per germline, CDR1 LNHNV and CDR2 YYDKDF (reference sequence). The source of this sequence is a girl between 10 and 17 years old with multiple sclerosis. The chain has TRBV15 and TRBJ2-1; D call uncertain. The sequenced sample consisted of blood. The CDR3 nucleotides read TGTGCCACCAGCAGAGCTCCCTCCAGCTCCTACAATGAGCAGTTCTTC. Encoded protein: CATSRAPSSSYNEQFF.